The 26 T cell receptor beta chains given below trace back to one sample, sequenced in a study of T-cell reconstitution after alpha-beta-depleted transplantation in children. During its preparation, the TCRbeta library received unique molecular identifiers. MiXCR was run by TCRdb on the PCR reads, yielding one entry per CDR3 protein. The data hold about 120,000 distinct CDR3 sequences, with about 21% observed a single time. The sequenced sample was PBMCs, mostly from graft donor cells, obtained 180 days after TCRalphabeta/CD19-depleted stem cell transplant. These TCRs come from a male patient aged 2-10 years who had a stem cell transplant for chronic granulomatous disease, so the T cells may come from the graft donor.

This clonotype was counted many times. This chain connects TRBV29-1 to TRBJ1-3; 8 positions agree with TRBD1. The CDR3 runs to 17 residues. Germline CDR1 reads SQVTM; CDR2 reads ANQGSEA. Trimming cost V 1 base and J 4 bases; bases outside gene matches: 12. CDR3 loop: CSVEAPDRGDHGNTIYF. DNA for the CDR3: TGCAGCGTTGAAGCTCCCGACAGGGGCGACCACGGAAACACCATATATTTT.

This clonotype was detected only once. The chain combines TRBV6-2 or TRBV6-3 with TRBJ2-5; possible D gene TRBD1, 6 bases. The germline gives CDR1 MNHEY, CDR2 SVGEGT. CDR3 size: 14 residues. V dropped 0 bases and J dropped 3 bases, with 8 bases sitting between them. In DNA, the CDR3 is TGTGCCAGCAGTTACTCATGGACAGAAGAGACCCAGTACTTC. The encoded protein is CASSYSWTEETQYF.

The chain links TRBV29-1 to TRBJ2-7, with D possibly being TRBD1 (5 bases). V was cut by 3 bases and J by 3 bases, with 15 bases left in between. This CDR3 comprises 14 residues. Per germline, CDR1 SQVTM and CDR2 ANQGSEA. Here the CDR3 DNA reads TGCAGCGTTGAGATGGGGCAGGCTGGCTACGAGCAGTACTTC. It codes for CSVEMGQAGYEQYF.

The chain links TRBV20-1 to TRBJ2-7; D perhaps matches TRBD2 (5 bases). Trimming cost V 2 bases and J 0 bases, with 11 bases left between them. The CDR3 consists of 14 residues. Germline V CDR1 and CDR2: DFQATT, SNEGSKA (reference sequence). The CDR3 reads CSARTLALSYEQYF. The CDR3 nucleotides read TGCAGTGCTAGAACTCTAGCCCTCTCCTACGAGCAGTACTTC.

This clonotype was detected only once. This chain uses TRBV7-2 with TRBJ2-5; 13 positions agree with TRBD2. Germline assignment: CDR1 SGHTA and CDR2 FQGNSA. The CDR3 has 14 residues. The V and J ends lost 5 bases and 6 bases, in that order; junction bases with no gene match: 3. The CDR3 sequence is CASSPGLAGQTQYF. In DNA, the CDR3 is TGTGCCAGCAGCCCGGGACTAGCGGGACAGACCCAGTACTTC.

This clonotype was counted many times. This chain joins TRBV7-8 and TRBJ2-1; tentatively, D is TRBD2 (5 bases). V was trimmed by 8 bases and J by 4 bases, leaving 18 bases between them. This CDR3 spans 15 amino acids. The germline gives CDR1 SGHVS, CDR2 FQNEAQ. The CDR3 bases are TGTGCCAGCGGCCAAACGGGGATGGGGTACAATGAGCAGTTCTTC. Translated: CASGQTGMGYNEQFF.

Only a few counts were recorded for this clonotype. The chain recombines TRBV27 with TRBJ2-7, with D unclear. The length of the CDR3 is 15 residues. V lost 3 bases and J lost 0, with 12 bases in between. CDR1 is MNHEY and CDR2 is SMNVEV in the germline V gene (reference sequence). The DNA for the CDR3 is TGTGCCAGCAGTTTCTTAAGACGGGCCTCCTACGAGCAGTACTTC. Its translation is CASSFLRRASYEQYF.

The sample holds many counts of this clonotype. The rearrangement links TRBV20-1 to TRBJ2-7, with 8 bases fitting TRBD2. This CDR3 has 14 residues. The V gene's germline CDR1 is DFQATT and CDR2 SNEGSKA (reference sequence). Trimming at V came to 3 bases and at J to 3 bases, leaving 7 bases not matched to a gene. This chain's CDR3 is CSARGVSGNYEQYF. CDR3 coding DNA: TGCAGTGCTAGGGGAGTTAGCGGGAACTACGAGCAGTACTTC.

V gene TRBV20-1 combines with J gene TRBJ2-7; no reliable D call. V dropped 6 bases and J dropped 6 bases, with 12 bases sitting between them. CDR1 and CDR2 from the germline V gene are DFQATT and SNEGSKA (reference sequence). The CDR3 runs 11 residues. The CDR3 region has the DNA TGCAGTGCGGACCCAGGCCCCGAGCAGTACTTC. It translates to CSADPGPEQYF.

This clonotype showed up many times. The genes are TRBV7-6 and TRBJ2-7, with 7 positions matching TRBD1. Germline V gene lookup returns CDR1 SGHVS and CDR2 FNYEAQ. Trimming at V came to 1 base and at J to 2 bases, leaving 2 bases not matched to a gene. The CDR3 spans 14 residues. The CDR3, as DNA: TGTGCCAGCAGCTTAGGGGACAGTCCCTACGAGCAGTACTTC. Translation: CASSLGDSPYEQYF.

This clonotype showed up just a few times. The chain has TRBV15 and TRBJ1-1; 8 bases are shared with TRBD1. The CDR3 is 15 residues long. Per germline, CDR1 LNHNV and CDR2 YYDKDF (reference sequence). V lost 1 base, J lost 2 bases, and 3 bases stayed unmatched. The CDR3 reads CATSRGQGINTEAFF. The CDR3 DNA reads as TGTGCCACCAGCAGAGGACAGGGGATTAACACTGAAGCTTTCTTT.

The gene calls are TRBV12-3 or TRBV12-4 and TRBJ2-7; D is perhaps TRBD2 (5 bases). With 2 bases removed from V and 2 bases from J, the gap between germline ends came to 10 bases. The CDR3 sequence is 14 residues long. CDR3 residues: CASSLLGSTYEQYF. The DNA of the CDR3 is TGTGCCAGCAGTTTACTGGGGAGCACCTACGAGCAGTACTTC.

The table lists this clonotype with many counts. J is TRBJ2-7 and V is TRBV6-1; 9 positions match TRBD1. Germline V gives CDR1 MNHNS, CDR2 SASEGT. The CDR3 extends over 16 amino acids. Trimming cost V 4 bases and J 3 bases; bases outside gene matches: 10. CDR3: CASSASGTGTIYEQYF. In nucleotides, the CDR3 is TGTGCCAGCAGTGCATCGGGGACAGGGACAATCTACGAGCAGTACTTC.

V and J are TRBV10-3 and TRBJ2-3, with D unclear. The CDR3 sequence is 15 residues long. Trimming took off 10 bases at V and 6 bases at J, with 23 bases between the two ends. The germline CDR1 and CDR2 sequences are ENHRY and SYGVKD. The CDR3: CATFSAIGPGDTQYF. In DNA, the CDR3 is TGTGCCACCTTTTCGGCAATAGGGCCCGGGGATACGCAGTATTTT.

This clonotype was picked up many times. This rearrangement joins TRBV18 to TRBJ2-7; 14 positions match TRBD2. After removal of 1 base from V and 5 bases from J, the junction contained 7 bases not matched to a gene. Germline V gene lookup returns CDR1 KGHSH and CDR2 LQKENI. The CDR3 totals 17 residues. The CDR3 protein is CASSPQSGLAGGDEQYF. The CDR3 DNA reads as TGTGCCAGCTCACCACAATCCGGACTAGCGGGGGGAGACGAGCAGTACTTC.

This clonotype appeared many times. The genes are TRBV15 and TRBJ1-4, with 7 bases fitting TRBD1. This CDR3 contains 17 residues. J lost 6 bases, V lost 3 bases, and 13 bases had no gene match. Germline loops: CDR1 LNHNV, CDR2 YYDKDF (reference sequence). The chain's CDR3 is CATSSTGAFGGDEKLFF. CDR3 nucleotides: TGTGCCACCAGCAGCACAGGGGCTTTTGGAGGGGATGAAAAACTGTTTTTT. The full variable domain, rest sourced from reference TRBV15 and TRBJ1-4, is DAMVIQNPRYQVTQFGKPVTLSCSQTLNHNVMYWYQQKSSQAPKLLFHYYDKDFNNEADTPDNFQSRRPNTSFCFLDIRSPGLGDTAMYLCATSSTGAFGGDEKLFFGSGTQLSVL.

This sequence joins TRBV20-1 and TRBJ2-5, with 9 nucleotides matching TRBD2. This CDR3 region has 15 residues. The ends lost 6 bases at V and 1 base at J; junction bases unmatched: 9. Germline V lookup: CDR1 DFQATT, CDR2 SNEGSKA (reference sequence). The CDR3 sequence: CSAVGIAGAQETQYF. CDR3 DNA: TGCAGTGCGGTCGGGATAGCGGGGGCCCAAGAGACCCAGTACTTC.

The rearrangement links TRBV20-1 to TRBJ2-7; 8 bases align to TRBD1. This CDR3 is 15 amino acids long. Per germline, CDR1 DFQATT and CDR2 SNEGSKA (reference sequence). The junction had 14 bases not matched to a gene; V was cut back by 4 bases and J by 6 bases. The CDR3 here is CSANRRTGGVGEQYF. CDR3 coding DNA: TGCAGTGCTAACCGACGAACAGGGGGTGTAGGCGAGCAGTACTTC.

This rearrangement joins TRBV20-1 to TRBJ2-3; possible D gene TRBD1, 6 bases. Trimming cost V 6 bases and J 3 bases, with 19 bases left between them. The CDR3 runs to 15 residues. Germline loops: CDR1 DFQATT, CDR2 SNEGSKA (reference sequence). In DNA, the CDR3 is TGCAGTGCGCTGAAACAGGGACGAGGGACAGATACGCAGTATTTT. It yields the protein CSALKQGRGTDTQYF.

This clonotype was recorded once. This sequence joins TRBV5-1 and TRBJ1-1, with 8 bases lining up with TRBD1. The V and J ends lost 4 bases and 1 base, in that order; junction bases with no gene match: 9. This CDR3 spans 16 amino acids. Germline CDR1 and CDR2: SGHRS and YFSETQ. The CDR3 region has the DNA TGCGCCAGCAGCCCGGACAGGGCAATTACGAACACTGAAGCTTTCTTT. Translated: CASSPDRAITNTEAFF.

This rearrangement joins TRBV15 to TRBJ2-3; a possible D gene is TRBD1 (5 bases). V was cut by 0 bases and J by 3 bases, with 13 bases left in between. The CDR3 consists of 16 residues. Germline V gene sequence: CDR1 LNHNV, CDR2 YYDKDF (reference sequence). CDR3 nucleotides: TGTGCCACCAGCAGAGATCGGTCTAGGGGTACAGATACGCAGTATTTT. Translating it yields CATSRDRSRGTDTQYF.

This clonotype has only a few counts. The chain carries TRBV5-1 and TRBJ2-1; TRBD1 matches at 7 bases. The CDR3 sequence is 16 residues long. The germline V gene has CDR1 SGHRS and CDR2 YFSETQ. The ends lost 0 bases at V and 9 bases at J; junction bases unmatched: 12. CDR3 DNA: TGCGCCAGCAGCTTGGGTCCTCTACAGGGGATGGCTGAGCAGTTCTTC. Residues: CASSLGPLQGMAEQFF. The whole variable domain, filled in from reference TRBV5-1 and TRBJ2-1, reads KAGVTQTPRYLIKTRGQQVTLSCSPISGHRSVSWYQQTPGQGLQFLFEYFSETQRNKGNFPGRFSGRQFSNSRSEMNVSTLELGDSALYLCASSLGPLQGMAEQFFGPGTRLTVL.

Ten or more counts support this clonotype. The chain is built from TRBV4-1 and TRBJ2-5; tentatively, D is TRBD1 (6 bases). V lost 0 bases and J lost 2, with 13 bases in between. This CDR3 region has 16 residues. Germline CDR1 reads MGHRA; CDR2 reads YSYEKL. The CDR3: CASSQESRGGQETQYF. DNA for the CDR3: TGCGCCAGCAGCCAAGAATCCAGGGGCGGACAAGAGACCCAGTACTTC.

This clonotype appeared many times. V gene TRBV20-1 combines with J gene TRBJ1-1, with D possibly being TRBD1 (5 bases). The CDR3 length is 12 residues. Trimming left V 0 bases short and J 4 bases short, with 6 bases between. Germline V gene sequence: CDR1 DFQATT, CDR2 SNEGSKA (reference sequence). The DNA for the CDR3 is TGCAGTGCTAGAGACAGGGTCACTGAAGCTTTCTTT. Amino acids: CSARDRVTEAFF.

This clonotype was picked up many times. The V call is TRBV6-2 or TRBV6-3, the J call TRBJ2-2, with 7 bases that match TRBD2. The junction had 7 bases not matched to a gene; V was cut back by 4 bases and J by 2 bases. The germline CDR1 and CDR2 sequences are MNHEY and SVGEGT. The CDR3 loop spans 16 amino acids. As DNA, the CDR3 is TGTGCCAGCAGTTCTGGCCGGGAGGAAAACACCGGGGAGCTGTTTTTT. It encodes CASSSGREENTGELFF.

The chain couples TRBV20-1 to TRBJ2-7, with 9 bases identical to TRBD1. With 3 bases clipped from V and 2 bases from J, the junction kept 8 bases outside the gene matches. This CDR3 region has 15 residues. In germline, CDR1 is DFQATT, CDR2 SNEGSKA (reference sequence). The CDR3 here is CSASNPGTGTYEQYF. CDR3 coding DNA: TGCAGTGCTAGTAACCCCGGGACAGGGACCTACGAGCAGTACTTC.